This TCR beta chain was recorded in a study of blood T cell repertoires in COVID-19. Across the whole study: From the United States, Italy and Spain came samples of acute and convalescent COVID-19. T cells, B-cell-depleted T cells, or PBMCs provided the cDNA or gDNA that served as material.

Original processing methods: Nucleated cell number was recorded as an estimate derived from reference gene primer amplification. The repertoire was sequenced with immunoSEQ multiplex PCR; TCRdb's copy has only in-frame clones and lacks some. V, J and clone size reflect that table, while D and trimming were determined from the DNA. The sample consists of 140,000 or so clones, more than 75% of them appearing once. The CDR3 is 13 residues long. The V end lost 6 bases, the J end lost 6 bases, and 12 bases lay between the germline ends. Sequenced material: peripheral blood. The clonotype was recovered from a human donor in a cohort sampled during active COVID-19. V and J are TRBV12-3 or TRBV12-4 and TRBJ1-5; TRBD1 might be the D (6 bases). CDR3 sequence (DNA): TGTGCCAGCAGGCAGGGGACGCGTCAGCCCCAGCATTTT. Translation: CASRQGTRQPQHF.